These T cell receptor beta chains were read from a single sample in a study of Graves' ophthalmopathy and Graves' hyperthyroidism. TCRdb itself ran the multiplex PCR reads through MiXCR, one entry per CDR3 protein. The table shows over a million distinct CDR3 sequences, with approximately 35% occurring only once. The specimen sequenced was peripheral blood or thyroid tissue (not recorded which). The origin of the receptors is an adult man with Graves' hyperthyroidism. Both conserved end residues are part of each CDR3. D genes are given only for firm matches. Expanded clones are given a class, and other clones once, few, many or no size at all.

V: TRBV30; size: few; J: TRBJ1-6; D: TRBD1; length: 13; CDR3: CASTGQVNSPLHF; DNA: TGTGCCTCCACCGGACAGGTGAATTCACCCCTCCACTTT
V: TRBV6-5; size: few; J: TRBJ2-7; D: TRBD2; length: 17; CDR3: CASSYSRTSGGSYEQYF; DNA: TGTGCCAGCAGTTACTCCCGGACTAGCGGGGGATCCTACGAGCAGTACTTC
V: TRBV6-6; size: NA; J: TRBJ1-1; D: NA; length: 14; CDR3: CASRDWTVNTEAFF; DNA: TGTGCCAGCAGGGATTGGACAGTCAACACTGAAGCTTTCTTT
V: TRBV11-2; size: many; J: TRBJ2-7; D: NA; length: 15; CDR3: CASSPQNIGGDEQYF; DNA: TGTGCCAGCAGCCCCCAGAATATAGGAGGGGACGAGCAGTACTTC
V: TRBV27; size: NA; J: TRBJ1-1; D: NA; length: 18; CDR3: CASSCLLAGASKNTEAFF; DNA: TGTGCCAGCAGCTGCCTACTAGCGGGGGCTTCCAAGAACACTGAAGCTTTCTTT
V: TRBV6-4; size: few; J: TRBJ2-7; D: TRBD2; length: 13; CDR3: CASSYPGLPEQYF; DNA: TGTGCCAGCAGTTACCCGGGACTACCCGAGCAGTACTTC
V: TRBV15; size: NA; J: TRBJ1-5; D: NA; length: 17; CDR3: CATSRGIGAMGNQPQHF; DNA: TGTGCCACCAGCAGGGGAATTGGGGCGATGGGCAATCAGCCCCAGCATTTT
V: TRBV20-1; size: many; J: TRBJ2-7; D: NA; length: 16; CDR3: CSAREVRGLSSYEQYF; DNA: TGCAGTGCTAGAGAGGTTAGGGGCCTGAGCTCCTACGAGCAGTACTTC
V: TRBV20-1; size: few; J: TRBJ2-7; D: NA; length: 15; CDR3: CSARDRHNSSYEQYF; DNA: TGCAGTGCGCGTGACAGGCACAATAGCTCCTACGAGCAGTACTTC
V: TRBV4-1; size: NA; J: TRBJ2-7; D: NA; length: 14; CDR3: CASSQGPGVYEQYF; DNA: TGCGCCAGCAGCCAAGGCCCAGGGGTCTACGAGCAGTACTTC
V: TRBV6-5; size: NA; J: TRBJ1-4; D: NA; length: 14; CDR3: CASRNPDSWEKLFF; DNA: TGTGCCAGCAGAAACCCTGACAGTTGGGAAAAACTGTTTTTT
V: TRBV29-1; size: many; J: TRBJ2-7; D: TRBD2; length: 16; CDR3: CSVEDRMGRGVHEQYF; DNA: TGCAGCGTTGAAGATCGTATGGGACGGGGGGTTCACGAGCAGTACTTC
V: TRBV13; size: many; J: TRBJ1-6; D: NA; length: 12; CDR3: CASSSFNSPLHF; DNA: TGTGCCAGCAGCTCTTTTAATTCACCCCTCCACTTT
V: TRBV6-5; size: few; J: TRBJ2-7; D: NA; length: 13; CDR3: CASIGTADYEQYF; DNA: TGTGCCAGCATTGGGACGGCCGACTACGAGCAGTACTTC
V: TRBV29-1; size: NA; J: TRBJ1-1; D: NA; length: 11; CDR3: CSFGSNTEAFF; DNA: TGCAGTTTCGGGAGCAACACTGAAGCTTTCTTT
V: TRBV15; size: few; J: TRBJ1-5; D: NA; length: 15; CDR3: CATSRDREGNQPQHF; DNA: TGTGCCACCAGCAGAGACAGGGAGGGGAATCAGCCCCAGCATTTT
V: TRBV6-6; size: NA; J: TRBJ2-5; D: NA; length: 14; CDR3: CASSGKQAKDTQYF; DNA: TGTGCCAGCAGTGGTAAACAGGCTAAAGATACCCAGTACTTC
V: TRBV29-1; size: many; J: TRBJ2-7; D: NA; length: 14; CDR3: CSVPMGGSSYEQYF; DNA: TGCAGCGTTCCGATGGGGGGAAGCTCCTACGAGCAGTACTTC
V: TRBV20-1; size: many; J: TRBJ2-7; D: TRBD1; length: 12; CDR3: CSATPTGGEQYF; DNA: TGCAGTGCTACGCCGACAGGGGGCGAGCAGTACTTC
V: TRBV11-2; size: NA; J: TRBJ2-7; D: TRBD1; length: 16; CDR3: CASSAAGQGSTYEQYF; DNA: TGTGCCAGCAGCGCAGCGGGACAGGGTTCTACCTACGAGCAGTACTTC
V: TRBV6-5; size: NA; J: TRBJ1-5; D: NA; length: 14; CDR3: CASTEHGKFQPQHF; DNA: TGTGCCAGCACCGAACATGGCAAATTCCAGCCCCAGCATTTT
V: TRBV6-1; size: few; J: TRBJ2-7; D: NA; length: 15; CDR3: CASSYLGLNSYEQYF; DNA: TGTGCCAGCAGTTACCTGGGACTGAATTCCTACGAGCAGTACTTC
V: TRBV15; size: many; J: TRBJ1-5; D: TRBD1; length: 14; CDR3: CATSRDLETGIQHF; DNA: TGTGCCACCAGCAGAGATCTTGAGACAGGGATCCAGCATTTT
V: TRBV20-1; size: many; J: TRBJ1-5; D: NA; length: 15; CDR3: CSAQHGLLSNQPQHF; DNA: TGCAGTGCTCAACACGGACTTCTTAGCAATCAGCCCCAGCATTTT
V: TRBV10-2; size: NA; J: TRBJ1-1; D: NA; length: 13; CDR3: CASSESPYTEAFF; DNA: TGCGCCAGCAGTGAGTCGCCCTACACTGAAGCTTTCTTC
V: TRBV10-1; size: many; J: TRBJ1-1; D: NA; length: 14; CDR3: CASTPGHLNTEAFF; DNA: TGCGCCAGCACCCCGGGACACCTGAACACTGAAGCTTTCTTT